One and the same sample provided the 8 T cell receptor beta chains below, sequenced in a study of OX40 agonist ivuxolimab in advanced cancers. Sequencing was performed with immunoSEQ multiplex PCR; in TCRdb, only in-frame clones are kept and a portion is missing. The sample has 20,000 or so clones, about 86% seen once. Material: CD4+ or CD8+ T cells sorted from blood, obtained in a trial of the OX40 agonist ivuxolimab. The receptors shown here come from an adult with an advanced solid tumor such as melanoma, head and neck, liver or kidney cancer.

This sequence joins TRBV2 and TRBJ2-7, with D perhaps TRBD1 or TRBD2 (6 bases each). The V end was cut by 6 bases, the J end by 5 bases, with 11 bases between. CDR1 is SNHLY and CDR2 is FYNNEI in the germline V gene. The CDR3 runs 12 residues. The CDR3 region has the DNA TGTGCCAGCAGCACAGGGAGGCACGAGCAGTACTTC. Protein sequence: CASSTGRHEQYF.

The J gene is TRBJ2-1, the V gene TRBV5-1; no reliable D call. This CDR3 region has 14 residues. Germline lookup yields CDR1 SGHRS and CDR2 YFSETQ. Between the trimmed V and J ends, which lost 0 bases and 5 bases, there was a span of 9 bases. This chain's CDR3 is CASSLGQGNNEQFF. The CDR3 DNA is TGCGCCAGCAGCTTGGGACAAGGGAACAATGAGCAGTTCTTC.

This chain joins TRBV6-1 and TRBJ2-3, with 8 bases that match TRBD2. This CDR3 is built from 15 residues. From germline, CDR1 is MNHNS and CDR2 SASEGT. The V gene end was trimmed by 5 bases and the J gene end by 0 bases; junction bases not matched to a gene: 4. The CDR3 bases are TGTGCCAGCAGTATACAGCGGGGGAGCACAGATACGCAGTATTTT. Its translation: CASSIQRGSTDTQYF.

This sequence joins TRBV19 and TRBJ2-3, with TRBD2 matching 10 bases. Germline-derived CDR1 and CDR2 are LNHDA and SQIVND (reference sequence). This CDR3 spans 15 amino acids. The V segment lost 6 bases and the J segment 5 bases; nucleotides outside the gene matches: 8. CDR3: CASRVLAGTGDTQYF. The CDR3 nucleotides read TGTGCCAGTAGGGTACTAGCGGGGACAGGAGATACGCAGTATTTT.

The chain is built from TRBV27 and TRBJ1-1; no reliable D call. CDR3 length equals 14 residues. V gave up 2 bases and J gave up 2 bases, with 9 bases separating them. Germline CDR1 is MNHEY and CDR2 is SMNVEV (reference sequence). Here the CDR3 DNA reads TGTGCCAGCAGTTTACCGGGATCTAACACTGAAGCTTTCTTT. Its translation is CASSLPGSNTEAFF.

CDR3 in DNA: TGTGCCAGCAGCTCCCCCCCCGGGGACGGCTACACCTTC. Translating gives CASSSPPGDGYTF. V is TRBV13 and J is TRBJ1-2; possibly TRBD1 for D (5 bases). Deletions cut 4 bases from V and 8 bases from J, with 14 bases between. Germline lookup yields CDR1 PRHDT and CDR2 FYEKMQ (reference sequence). This CDR3 spans 13 amino acids.

This sequence joins TRBV6-1 and TRBJ2-5; 7 bases map to TRBD1. This CDR3 contains 14 residues. Losses at the gene ends were 6 bases for V and 5 bases for J; bases not matched to a gene: 9. In germline, CDR1 is MNHNS, CDR2 SASEGT. The CDR3 sequence: CASRKFTGDETQYF. DNA of the CDR3: TGTGCCAGCAGGAAGTTTACAGGGGATGAGACCCAGTACTTC.

This clone was counted a few times. This chain links TRBV5-1 with TRBJ1-2; 10 nucleotides line up with TRBD1. Germline loops: CDR1 SGHRS, CDR2 YFSETQ. The V and J ends lost 0 bases and 2 bases, in that order; junction bases with no gene match: 1. The CDR3 is 15 amino acids. The CDR3 nucleotides read TGCGCCAGCAGCTTGGAGGGACAGGGGAACTATGGCTACACCTTC. Residues: CASSLEGQGNYGYTF. The full variable domain, rest sourced from reference TRBV5-1 and TRBJ1-2, is KAGVTQTPRYLIKTRGQQVTLSCSPISGHRSVSWYQQTPGQGLQFLFEYFSETQRNKGNFPGRFSGRQFSNSRSEMNVSTLELGDSALYLCASSLEGQGNYGYTFGSGTRLTVV.